This TCR beta chain stems from a study (dated by TCRdb to about 2016). Receptor amplification or capture employed RT-PCR. The sample was run on an Illumina MiSeq. TCRdb reprocessing: public reads trimmed at Q25 with fastp, clones called with MiXCR, in-frame beta chains kept. One record per CDR3 amino acid sequence lists the most common genes and DNA. For this sample there are more than 600,000 distinct CDR3 sequences; approximately 14% appear just once. The top ten constitute 3% to 4.5% of the sample. The CDR3 runs 12 amino acids, cysteine and phenylalanine included. Just the 36-base CDR3 DNA is kept, in frame starting at base 1. V and J lose 2 bases and 4 bases, and a span of 9 bases separates them. Via the germline V gene (reference sequence), CDR1 is DFQATT and CDR2 SNEGSKA. This clonotype occurred many times. Its binding antigen is unknown. The input lacks base qualities; no much larger clone sits a single base away.

This sequence originates from a female donor in good health, serving as a healthy control. Input material: memory CD4+ T cells from blood. This chain joins TRBV20-1 to TRBJ2-7; the best D guess is TRBD1, with 5 bases matching. DNA sequence: TGCAGTGCTAGATATACAGGTTACGAGCAGTACTTC. This codes for CSARYTGYEQYF.